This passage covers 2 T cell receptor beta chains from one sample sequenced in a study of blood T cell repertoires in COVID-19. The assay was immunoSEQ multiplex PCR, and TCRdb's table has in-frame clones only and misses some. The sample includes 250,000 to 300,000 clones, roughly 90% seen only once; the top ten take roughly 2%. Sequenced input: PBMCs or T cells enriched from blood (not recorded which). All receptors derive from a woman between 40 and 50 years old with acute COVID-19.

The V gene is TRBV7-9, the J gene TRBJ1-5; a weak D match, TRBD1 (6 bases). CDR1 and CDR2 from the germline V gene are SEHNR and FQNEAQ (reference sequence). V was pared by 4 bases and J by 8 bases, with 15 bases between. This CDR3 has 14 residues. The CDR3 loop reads CASSSSGQGKPQHF. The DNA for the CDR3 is TGTGCCAGCAGCTCCTCGGGGCAGGGGAAGCCCCAGCATTTT.

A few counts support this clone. CDR3: CASSPRGQTNSYEQYF. The CDR3 DNA reads TGTGCCAGCAGCCCCCGGGGACAGACCAACTCCTACGAGCAGTACTTC. This chain joins TRBV13 and TRBJ2-7; 7 bases are shared with TRBD1. CDR1 is PRHDT and CDR2 is FYEKMQ in the germline V gene (reference sequence). The CDR3 has 16 residues. With V trimmed by 5 bases and J by 0 bases, 10 bases remained unmatched.